This T cell receptor (beta chain) was recovered during a study of blood T cell repertoires in COVID-19 (dated by TCRdb to 2018 to 2020). Turning to the overall study: Samples covering the acute and convalescent phases of COVID-19 were provided by collaborators in the United States, Italy and Spain. Subjects who had been exposed to COVID-19, were actively infected with it, or had recovered from it provided the deeply sampled blood TCRbeta repertoires that made up the dataset. Samples were obtained from the ongoing ImmuneRACE study (first 160 participants) and from 950 to 1,500 subjects provided by 6 global collaborators. The sample metadata nearly always contained a de-identified subject ID, COVID-19 status, age in years and sex. The prospective study material was composed of cDNA or gDNA derived from T cells, B-cell-depleted T cells, or PBMCs. Where available, HLA class I and class II types were taken from metadata supplied by the sample provider and were not determined by assay-based typing. The repertoires were released in a freely available public database meant as a resource for research on the immune response to SARS-CoV-2. What the research found in general, with its limitations: The amount of clinical and demographic metadata varied by source and participant and was provided uncurated.

The germline V gene sets CDR1 to LGHNT and CDR2 to FRNRAP. From the cysteine up to the phenylalanine, the CDR3 has a length of 10 residues. The only DNA kept is the CDR3, 30 bases in frame from the first base. V and J lose 6 bases and 7 bases, and a span of 4 bases separates them. The immunoSEQ Assay, a bias-controlled multiplex PCR, was used to amplify TCRbeta CDR3 regions from genomic DNA. In the original analysis: The number of nucleated cells in each sample was estimated from the amplification of reference gene primers within the assay. Sequence reads were collapsed and filtered to measure the absolute abundance of every unique TCRbeta CDR3 rearrangement. Productive Simpson clonality was computed per sample as the square root of Simpson's diversity index over productive rearrangements. TCRdb provides this immuneACCESS table in a form limited to in-frame rearrangements. Some clones are lacking; in checked studies, under half of them reflect an unresolved V gene, and why the rest are absent is not known. That table furnishes V, J and clone size, whereas the DNA furnished D and trimming. Within this sample are a few hundred thousand clones, with roughly 87% of them counted one time only. The top ten constitute roughly 2.3% of the sample.

Of note for this clone: This clone's antigen is unknown. Base qualities are not at hand, and no much larger clone is one base apart.

The collaborating institutions used their own protocols to collect whole blood in K2EDTA tubes. For TCRbeta analysis, collaborators shipped samples in one of three forms: frozen whole blood, isolated PBMCs, or DNA extracted from either of those sample types. This chain is built from TRBV12-5 and TRBJ2-1, with the D gene not confidently named. This sequence was found in a man in his late teens or twenties with active or convalescent COVID-19. Sequencing was carried out using peripheral blood. The CDR3 has the sequence CASGRNEQFF. The nucleotide sequence reads TGTGCTAGTGGCAGAAATGAGCAGTTCTTC.